The 3 T cell receptor beta chains listed next were all sequenced from one sample in a study of untreated major depressive disorder (dated by TCRdb to 2016 to 2019). Study-wide conclusions, independent of this receptor: Higher TRBV05-01 (Vbeta 5.1) usage among CD4+ T cells of depressed patients compared with controls was confirmed by sequencing, with p = 0.040 in a one-tailed test.

The library relied on the immunoSEQ multiplex PCR assay. The table was pulled from immuneACCESS by TCRdb, which kept in-frame rearrangements only. Such tables lose some clones; where checked, under half of the loss comes from unresolved V genes, and the rest has no known cause. Recorded for this sample are about 20,000 clones; about 92% of them occurred a single time. The ten most abundant clones make up less than 0.75% of the sample. No cognate antigen is known for these TCRs. What was sequenced was CD4+ T cells from PBMCs. These receptors were taken from a woman in her thirties or forties with major depressive disorder.

V and J are TRBV4-3 and TRBJ1-3; TRBD1 agrees at 10 bases. Looked up from germline, CDR1 is LGHNA and CDR2 is YSLEER. This CDR3 is built from 15 residues. The junction had 3 bases not matched to a gene; V was cut back by 3 bases and J by 4 bases. The CDR3 bases are TGCGCCAGCAGCCAGAGACAGGGGGCAGGAAACACCATATATTTT. This translates into CASSQRQGAGNTIYF.

The V call is TRBV5-6, the J call TRBJ2-2; D possibly corresponds to TRBD2 (5 bases). Looked up from germline, CDR1 is SGHDT and CDR2 is YYEEEE. The CDR3 spans 15 residues. V was clipped by 5 bases and J by 2 bases, with 13 bases between them. The CDR3 region is CASRTLGLNTGELFF. CDR3 coding DNA: TGTGCCAGCAGAACCTTAGGACTTAACACCGGGGAGCTGTTTTTT.

The sample holds a few counts of this clone. The chain uses TRBV5-4 and TRBJ1-2; the D gene is possibly TRBD1 (5 bases). Germline V lookup: CDR1 SGHNT, CDR2 YYREEE (reference sequence). Trimming removed 4 bases at V and 2 bases at J, with 9 bases between. This CDR3 comprises 13 residues. The DNA of the CDR3 is TGTGCCAGCAGCCGTGACAGCAACTATGGCTACACCTTC. This sequence encodes CASSRDSNYGYTF.